These 9 T cell receptor beta chains share one sample of origin, sequenced in a study of T cell responses to AZD1222 COVID-19 vaccine. The repertoire was sequenced with immunoSEQ multiplex PCR; TCRdb's copy has only in-frame clones and lacks some. The table has more than 130,000 clones, 90% seen once; the top ten hold around 3.7%. The sample in question was peripheral blood, obtained on day 0 of AZD1222 vaccination. The source is an adult in good health.

The J gene is TRBJ2-7, the V gene TRBV5-1; TRBD2 matches at 9 bases. Germline V gene sequence: CDR1 SGHRS, CDR2 YFSETQ. Trimming cost V 4 bases and J 2 bases; bases outside gene matches: 7. The CDR3 is 15 amino acids. The CDR3 bases are TGCGCCAGCAGCCCGAAGGGCGGGGGGGCCTACGAGCAGTACTTC. Protein product: CASSPKGGGAYEQYF.

The rearrangement joins TRBV19 to TRBJ2-7, with TRBD2 identical over 8 bases. The germline V gene encodes CDR1 LNHDA and CDR2 SQIVND (reference sequence). The CDR3 covers 14 residues. The ends lost 5 bases at V and 6 bases at J; junction bases unmatched: 9. The CDR3 region is CASSLVAGGGEQYF. The CDR3 DNA reads as TGTGCCAGTAGTCTGGTGGCGGGGGGAGGCGAGCAGTACTTC. Together with reference TRBV19 and TRBJ2-7, the CDR3 gives the full variable domain: DGGITQSPKYLFRKEGQNVTLSCEQNLNHDAMYWYRQDPGQGLRLIYYSQIVNDFQKGDIAEGYSVSREKKESFPLTVTSAQKNPTAFYLCASSLVAGGGEQYFGPGTRLTVT.

The chain recombines TRBV5-4 with TRBJ2-7; 7 bases map to TRBD2. The germline V gene encodes CDR1 SGHNT and CDR2 YYREEE (reference sequence). The CDR3 contains 16 residues. Trimming removed 2 bases from V and 0 bases from J; junction bases left unmatched: 8. CDR3 residues: CASSLEAGPSSYEQYF. The CDR3, as DNA: TGTGCCAGCAGCTTAGAAGCGGGACCGAGCTCCTACGAGCAGTACTTC.

The J gene is TRBJ1-5, the V gene TRBV5-8; maybe TRBD1 (6 bases). V lost 3 bases and J 3 bases, leaving 19 bases between the germline ends. CDR1 is SGHTS, CDR2 YDEGEE, per germline. CDR3 length: 17 residues. CDR3 amino acids: CASSYLWTAGPNQPQHF. CDR3 bases: TGTGCCAGCAGCTATCTCTGGACAGCCGGCCCCAATCAGCCCCAGCATTTT.

Here the CDR3 reads CASSVVASGPAPETQYF. CDR3 DNA sequence: TGTGCCAGCAGCGTAGTGGCTAGCGGCCCAGCCCCGGAGACCCAGTACTTC. This chain connects TRBV9 to TRBJ2-5, with TRBD2 matching over 7 bases. V shed 0 bases and J 5 bases; nucleotides not matched to a gene: 13. CDR1 and CDR2 from the germline V gene are SGDLS and YYNGEE. The CDR3 consists of 17 residues.

The rearrangement joins TRBV7-2 to TRBJ2-7; tentatively, D is TRBD1 or TRBD2 (5 bases each). CDR1 and CDR2 from the germline V gene are SGHTA and FQGNSA. Trimming cost V 5 bases and J 5 bases, with 13 bases left between them. CDR3 length: 13 residues. CDR3 residues: CASSPPRGDEQYF. The DNA of the CDR3 is TGTGCCAGCAGCCCCCCCCGAGGGGACGAGCAGTACTTC.

This rearrangement joins TRBV19 to TRBJ1-4; D is unresolved. With 5 bases removed from V and 7 bases from J, the gap between germline ends came to 17 bases. This CDR3 contains 15 residues. The germline gives CDR1 LNHDA, CDR2 SQIVND (reference sequence). This CDR3 is CASSSRAGLSEKLFF. The CDR3 nucleotides are TGTGCCAGTAGTTCCCGAGCCGGGTTATCTGAAAAACTGTTTTTT.

The CDR3 spells CASSVGVDEQFF. The CDR3, as DNA: TGTGCCAGCAGCGTAGGGGTAGATGAGCAGTTCTTC. This chain joins TRBV9 and TRBJ2-1; D call uncertain. The CDR3 extends over 12 amino acids. V shed 0 bases and J shed 8 bases, with 6 bases lying between them. CDR1 is SGDLS, CDR2 YYNGEE, per germline. Full variable domain (rest looked up from reference TRBV9 and TRBJ2-1): DSGVTQTPKHLITATGQRVTLRCSPRSGDLSVYWYQQSLDQGLQFLIQYYNGEERAKGNILERFSAQQFPDLHSELNLSSLELGDSALYFCASSVGVDEQFFGPGTRLTVL.

The chain joins TRBV5-6 to TRBJ2-5; D unclear. This CDR3 is 12 amino acids long. Germline V gene sequence: CDR1 SGHDT, CDR2 YYEEEE. Trimming took 4 bases from V and 7 from J, leaving 11 bases between them. CDR3 loop: CASSNPFGTQYF. In nucleotides, the CDR3 is TGTGCCAGCAGCAATCCTTTTGGGACCCAGTACTTC.